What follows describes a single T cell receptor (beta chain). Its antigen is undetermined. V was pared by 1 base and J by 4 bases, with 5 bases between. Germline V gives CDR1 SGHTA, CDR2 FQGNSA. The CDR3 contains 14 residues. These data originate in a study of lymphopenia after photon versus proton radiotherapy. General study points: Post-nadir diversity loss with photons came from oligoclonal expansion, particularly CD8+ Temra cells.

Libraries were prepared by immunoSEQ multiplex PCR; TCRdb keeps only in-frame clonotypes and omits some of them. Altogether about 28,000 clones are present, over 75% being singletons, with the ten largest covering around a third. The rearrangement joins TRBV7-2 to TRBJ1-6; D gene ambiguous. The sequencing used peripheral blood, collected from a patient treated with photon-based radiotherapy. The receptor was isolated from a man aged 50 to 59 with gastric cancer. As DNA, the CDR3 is TGTGCCAGCAGCTTAGTTGGTTATAATTCACCCCTCCACTTT. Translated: CASSLVGYNSPLHF.